A single sample gave rise to the 3 T cell receptor beta chains below, sequenced in a study of blood T cell repertoires in COVID-19. Sequencing was performed with immunoSEQ multiplex PCR; in TCRdb, only in-frame clones are kept and a portion is missing. The repertoire consists of hundreds of thousands of clones, with around nine tenths occurring once and the leading ten covering around 7.5%. The sequencing sample was made of peripheral blood. The source is a woman in her sixties with COVID-19, enrolled during active disease.

This clone showed up just once. This chain connects TRBV5-5 to TRBJ1-2; possible D gene TRBD1, 5 bases. The CDR3 loop spans 15 amino acids. Deletions cut 0 bases from V and 4 bases from J, with 13 bases between. Germline V gene data show CDR1 as SGHKS and CDR2 as YYEKEE (reference sequence). CDR3 in amino acids: CASSLDLGLGYGYTF. The DNA of the CDR3 is TGTGCCAGCAGCTTGGATCTGGGGCTGGGCTATGGCTACACCTTC.

The chain carries TRBV19 and TRBJ1-2; 8 bases align to TRBD1. Trimming removed 8 bases from V and 5 bases from J; junction bases left unmatched: 7. This CDR3 spans 13 amino acids. Germline V gene sequence: CDR1 LNHDA, CDR2 SQIVND (reference sequence). The CDR3 DNA sequence: TGTGCCAGTTTCCAGGGGGCGATGTATGGCTACACCTTC. Protein product: CASFQGAMYGYTF.

This chain joins TRBV19 and TRBJ1-2; TRBD1 matches at 7 bases. The trim removed 7 bases at V and 1 base at J, leaving 12 bases unmatched. This CDR3 has 16 amino acids. Germline values: CDR1 LNHDA, CDR2 SQIVND (reference sequence). As DNA, the CDR3 is TGTGCCAGTAACCCTTGGAAGGGACAGCTTAACTATGGCTACACCTTC. Amino acids: CASNPWKGQLNYGYTF. The full variable domain, rest sourced from reference TRBV19 and TRBJ1-2, is DGGITQSPKYLFRKEGQNVTLSCEQNLNHDAMYWYRQDPGQGLRLIYYSQIVNDFQKGDIAEGYSVSREKKESFPLTVTSAQKNPTAFYLCASNPWKGQLNYGYTFGSGTRLTVV.